Listed here are 31 T cell receptor beta chains from one sample, sequenced in a study of T-cell reconstitution after alpha-beta-depleted transplantation in children. The TCRbeta library incorporated unique molecular identifiers. Using its own MiXCR run on the PCR reads, TCRdb lists one record per CDR3 protein. Altogether roughly 220,000 distinct CDR3 sequences are present, more than 10% being singletons, with the ten largest covering around 3%. The sample in question was PBMCs from the stem cell graft donor, obtained from the stem cell graft. These receptors came from a human donor who donated a stem cell graft to a child with acute lymphoblastic leukemia.

As concerns this clonotype: This clone may be a read error of a much larger clone one base away. This chain connects TRBV10-3 to TRBJ2-6; D might be TRBD1 (6 bases). V was trimmed by 7 bases and J by 0 bases, leaving 13 bases between them. This CDR3 has 16 amino acids. Germline V CDR1 and CDR2: ENHRY, SYGVKD. The CDR3 here is CAINRDNISGANVLTF. CDR3 nucleotide sequence: TGTGCCATCAACCGGGACAATATCTCTGGGGCCAACGTCCTGACTTTC.

In this sample, this clonotype turned up many times. In DNA, the CDR3 is TGCGCCAGCAGCTTGGACAGGGAAGTCGGCGAGCAGTACTTC. This gives the protein CASSLDREVGEQYF. The chain employs TRBV5-1 and TRBJ2-7; D possibly corresponds to TRBD1 (6 bases). Trimming removed 0 bases at V and 6 bases at J, with 13 bases between. The length of the CDR3 is 14 residues. The germline V gene encodes CDR1 SGHRS and CDR2 YFSETQ.

The table lists this clonotype with a few counts. The chain joins TRBV4-2 to TRBJ2-1, with D possibly being TRBD2 (6 bases). Germline V gene lookup returns CDR1 LGHNA and CDR2 YNFKEQ. The V and J ends lost 7 bases and 0 bases respectively, with 16 bases between them. CDR3 length: 16 amino acids. The CDR3 loop reads CASTLEAGSSYNEQFF. CDR3 coding DNA: TGTGCCAGCACCCTGGAGGCGGGGAGCTCCTACAATGAGCAGTTCTTC.

This clonotype was seen ten or more times. This sequence joins TRBV27 and TRBJ2-5; 12 positions agree with TRBD2. V lost 3 bases, J lost 7 bases, and 15 bases stayed unmatched. Germline V gives CDR1 MNHEY, CDR2 SMNVEV (reference sequence). This CDR3 spans 18 amino acids. The CDR3 here is CASSLTSGRQVLIGTQYF. CDR3 sequence (DNA): TGTGCCAGCAGTTTGACTAGCGGGAGACAAGTTCTGATTGGGACCCAGTACTTC.

Ten or more counts support this clonotype. V and J are TRBV6-1 and TRBJ1-4; D may be TRBD1 (5 bases). Germline V CDR1 and CDR2: MNHNS, SASEGT. There are 16 residues in the CDR3. V dropped 5 bases and J dropped 0 bases, with 13 bases sitting between them. The CDR3 region has the DNA TGTGCCAGCAGTCCCTGGGACCCCGCAACTAATGAAAAACTGTTTTTT. Translated: CASSPWDPATNEKLFF.

Many counts were recorded for this clonotype. This chain uses TRBV5-1 with TRBJ2-3, with unresolved D. The CDR3 has 14 residues. V lost 3 bases, J lost 0 bases, and 8 bases lay in between. Per the germline V gene, CDR1 is SGHRS and CDR2 is YFSETQ. In nucleotides, the CDR3 is TGCGCCAGCAGCTCTTTTCACAGCACAGATACGCAGTATTTT. This translates into CASSSFHSTDTQYF.

The CDR3 is CASTEAGVDTQYF. CDR3 DNA sequence: TGTGCCAGCACCGAAGCGGGGGTGGATACGCAGTATTTT. This chain links TRBV11-1 with TRBJ2-3, with TRBD2 matching over 8 bases. The trim removed 7 bases at V and 6 bases at J, leaving 6 bases unmatched. Germline V gene sequence: CDR1 SGHAT, CDR2 FQDESV (reference sequence). The CDR3 runs 13 residues.

This clonotype was detected ten times or more. The rearrangement joins TRBV24-1 to TRBJ2-3, with D perhaps matching TRBD1 (7 bases). V dropped 5 bases and J dropped 2 bases, with 13 bases sitting between them. The CDR3 extends over 15 amino acids. Germline V gene lookup returns CDR1 KGHDR and CDR2 SFDVKD. For the CDR3, the DNA is TGTGCCACCAGTGCAGGGGGGACCTTCACAGATACGCAGTATTTT. Translating gives CATSAGGTFTDTQYF.

There are many counts of this clonotype. The rearrangement links TRBV5-6 to TRBJ2-5; a weak D match, TRBD1 (6 bases). The length of the CDR3 is 15 residues. V was pared by 4 bases and J by 7 bases, with 20 bases between. Per the germline V gene, CDR1 is SGHDT and CDR2 is YYEEEE. CDR3 protein: CASSLTWQGTGTQYF. The CDR3 DNA sequence: TGTGCCAGCAGCCTGACCTGGCAGGGGACGGGGACCCAGTACTTC. The whole variable domain, filled in from reference TRBV5-6 and TRBJ2-5, reads DAGVTQSPTHLIKTRGQQVTLRCSPKSGHDTVSWYQQALGQGPQFIFQYYEEEERQRGNFPDRFSGHQFPNYSSELNVNALLLGDSALYLCASSLTWQGTGTQYFGPGTRLLVL.

In this sample, this clonotype turned up many times. The rearrangement links TRBV7-9 to TRBJ2-1, with 8 bases aligning to TRBD2. The germline V gene has CDR1 SEHNR and CDR2 FQNEAQ (reference sequence). J gave up 8 bases and V 0 bases, and 6 bases lay outside the gene matches. CDR3 length: 15 residues. CDR3 sequence (DNA): TGTGCCAGCAGCTTAGCCCCGGGAGGGCACGATGAGCAGTTCTTC. It translates to CASSLAPGGHDEQFF. The full variable domain, with the rest looked up from reference TRBV7-9 and TRBJ2-1, is DTGVSQNPRHKITKRGQNVTFRCDPISEHNRLYWYRQTLGQGPEFLTYFQNEAQLEKSRLLSDRFSAERPKGSFSTLEIQRTEQGDSAMYLCASSLAPGGHDEQFFGPGTRLTVL.

This clonotype has at least ten counts. The rearrangement joins TRBV5-1 to TRBJ2-7; D unresolved. This CDR3 spans 12 amino acids. Germline loops: CDR1 SGHRS, CDR2 YFSETQ. The germline V and J ends were trimmed by 4 bases and 1 base, with 6 bases remaining between them. Here the CDR3 reads CASSVGSYEQYF. CDR3 nucleotides: TGCGCCAGCAGCGTTGGGTCCTACGAGCAGTACTTC.

This clonotype occurred many times. The chain couples TRBV10-3 to TRBJ1-4, with D possibly matching TRBD1 (5 bases). Germline CDR1 reads ENHRY; CDR2 reads SYGVKD. This CDR3 has 15 residues. V dropped 3 bases and J dropped 7 bases, with 15 bases sitting between them. The CDR3 DNA sequence: TGTGCCATCAGTGACCCGCCAGGGAAAACTGAAAAACTGTTTTTT. It encodes CAISDPPGKTEKLFF.

The chain combines TRBV5-1 with TRBJ2-1, with 9 positions matching TRBD1. This CDR3 is 17 amino acids long. With 1 base clipped from V and 0 bases from J, the junction kept 5 bases outside the gene matches. Germline V gives CDR1 SGHRS, CDR2 YFSETQ. The CDR3 DNA reads TGCGCCAGCAGCTTGAAGGGACAGGGAAGCTCCTACAATGAGCAGTTCTTC. Translation gives CASSLKGQGSSYNEQFF.

This clonotype was counted many times. The chain couples TRBV10-3 to TRBJ2-1; D gene ambiguous. The CDR3 is 15 amino acids. V shed 3 bases and J shed 5 bases, with 14 bases lying between them. CDR1 is ENHRY, CDR2 SYGVKD, per germline. DNA of the CDR3: TGTGCCATCAGTGATCTGGTAGGGCAAAACAATGAGCAGTTCTTC. Amino acid sequence: CAISDLVGQNNEQFF.

This sequence joins TRBV4-3 and TRBJ2-7; 8 bases map to TRBD1. This CDR3 is built from 16 residues. V gave up 4 bases and J gave up 0 bases; unmatched junction bases: 8. Germline V gene sequence: CDR1 LGHNA, CDR2 YSLEER. CDR3 protein: CASSPGGQGYSYEQYF. In DNA, the CDR3 is TGCGCCAGCAGCCCAGGCGGACAGGGATACTCCTACGAGCAGTACTTC.

This clonotype was found many times. J is TRBJ2-7 and V is TRBV6-2 or TRBV6-3; D possibly corresponds to TRBD2 (7 bases). Trimming took 2 bases from V and 6 from J, leaving 20 bases between them. The CDR3 loop spans 16 amino acids. Germline V gives CDR1 MNHEY, CDR2 SVGEGT. For the CDR3, the DNA is TGTGCCAGCAGTTACAGCGGGACACCCGTTGGTGGCGAGCAGTACTTC. This sequence encodes CASSYSGTPVGGEQYF.

This clonotype was found many times. The V and J genes are TRBV3-1 and TRBJ1-2; D is possibly TRBD1 (5 bases). This CDR3 spans 13 amino acids. Germline CDR1 LGHDT, CDR2 YNNKEL (reference sequence). V shed 0 bases and J shed 7 bases, with 9 bases lying between them. The CDR3 DNA follows: TGTGCCAGCAGCCAAGATCCCGGGACTGGCTACACCTTC. Translation gives CASSQDPGTGYTF. Full variable domain (missing parts from reference TRBV3-1 and TRBJ1-2): DTAVSQTPKYLVTQMGNDKSIKCEQNLGHDTMYWYKQDSKKFLKIMFSYNNKELIINETVPNRFSPKSPDKAHLNLHINSLELGDSAVYFCASSQDPGTGYTFGSGTRLTVV.

This clonotype was observed many times. The chain is built from TRBV5-1 and TRBJ1-1; D possibly corresponds to TRBD1 (5 bases). Trimming removed 7 bases at V and 4 bases at J, with 17 bases between. The germline gives CDR1 SGHRS, CDR2 YFSETQ. This CDR3 has 14 residues. CDR3 nucleotides: TGCGCCAGCCGGCGTCCGGGGCGAGGCACTGAAGCTTTCTTT. This codes for CASRRPGRGTEAFF.

This clonotype was counted many times. The chain employs TRBV29-1 and TRBJ1-4; D unresolved. Germline-derived CDR1 and CDR2 are SQVTM and ANQGSEA. V was cut by 4 bases and J by 0 bases, with 9 bases left in between. The CDR3 is 14 amino acids. The chain's CDR3 is CSVAMTPTNEKLFF. The DNA of the CDR3 is TGCAGCGTTGCCATGACCCCAACTAATGAAAAACTGTTTTTT.

As to this clonotype: This sequence may be a read error, since a much larger clone differs from it by one base. V and J are TRBV10-3 and TRBJ2-1; D remains ambiguous. The CDR3 consists of 11 residues. V was cut by 3 bases and J by 13 bases, with 10 bases left in between. Germline CDR1 and CDR2: ENHRY and SYGVKD. In DNA, the CDR3 is TGTGCCATCAGTGATAGATATGGACAGTTCTTC. It translates to CAISDRYGQFF.

This clonotype was counted between two and nine times. This chain uses TRBV6-5 with TRBJ1-6; tentative D call: TRBD1 (6 bases). This CDR3 is 14 amino acids long. V gave up 2 bases and J gave up 10 bases, with 12 bases separating them. Germline V gene lookup returns CDR1 MNHEY and CDR2 SVGAGI. The CDR3 loop reads CASSYLQGSSPLHF. CDR3 nucleotide sequence: TGTGCCAGCAGTTACCTCCAGGGGTCGTCACCCCTCCACTTT.

V and J are TRBV19 and TRBJ2-7; 11 bases match TRBD2. The CDR3 spans 17 residues. Germline CDR1 reads LNHDA; CDR2 reads SQIVND (reference sequence). V lost 4 bases to trimming and J lost 3 bases; unmatched junction nucleotides: 11. The CDR3, as DNA: TGTGCCAGTAGTAGCGGGACTAGCGGCTTGATATTCTACGAGCAGTACTTC. Its protein product is CASSSGTSGLIFYEQYF.

This clonotype was detected many times. The rearrangement links TRBV7-9 to TRBJ1-4; TRBD1 matches at 10 bases. The trim removed 6 bases at V and 6 bases at J, leaving 7 bases unmatched. This CDR3 region has 15 residues. The germline gives CDR1 SEHNR, CDR2 FQNEAQ (reference sequence). The CDR3 protein is CASRHTGTGDEKLFF. Here the CDR3 DNA reads TGTGCCAGCAGACATACCGGGACAGGGGATGAAAAACTGTTTTTT.

This clonotype appeared many times. The chain uses TRBV28 and TRBJ1-1; D not certain. CDR3 size: 19 residues. V dropped 3 bases and J dropped 3 bases, with 26 bases sitting between them. Germline assignment: CDR1 MDHEN and CDR2 SYDVKM. CDR3 sequence (DNA): TGTGCCAGCAGTTTCAAAAGGTCGGGGTTCCCGAAATATGACACTGAAGCTTTCTTT. Protein sequence: CASSFKRSGFPKYDTEAFF.

In its sample, this clonotype was seen a few times. The chain is built from TRBV18 and TRBJ2-7, with 8 bases identical to TRBD1. V lost 3 bases and J lost 6; bases outside the gene matches: 7. The V gene's germline CDR1 is KGHSH and CDR2 LQKENI. The CDR3 contains 14 residues. The DNA for the CDR3 is TGTGCCAGCTCACCTACAGGGGGTGAGGCCGAGCAGTACTTC. Its protein is CASSPTGGEAEQYF.

The sample holds many counts of this clonotype. This chain connects TRBV25-1 to TRBJ2-7, with 8 bases identical to TRBD2. Looked up from germline, CDR1 is MGHDK and CDR2 is SYGVNS. The CDR3 runs to 13 residues. The V gene end was trimmed by 7 bases and the J gene end by 7 bases; junction bases not matched to a gene: 9. The chain's CDR3 is CASTRAGAREQYF. For the CDR3, the DNA is TGTGCCAGCACTCGAGCGGGAGCGCGGGAGCAGTACTTC.

The rearrangement joins TRBV9 to TRBJ2-2, with 7 bases matching TRBD2. The CDR3 length is 17 residues. The V and J ends lost 0 bases and 2 bases, in that order; junction bases with no gene match: 7. The germline gives CDR1 SGDLS, CDR2 YYNGEE. CDR3 nucleotides: TGTGCCAGCAGCGTAGGTTCGGGCGGGGGAAACACCGGGGAGCTGTTTTTT. Its protein product is CASSVGSGGGNTGELFF.

This clonotype was seen ten or more times. No DNA is shown, since the ends of the CDR3 on it are uncertain; the CDR3 is the one TCRdb lists. This chain uses TRBV12-3 or TRBV12-4 with TRBJ2-3. Both ends counted, the CDR3 spans 15 residues. CDR3 sequence reads: CASSSSGKSTDTQYF.

This clonotype has a handful of counts. The chain combines TRBV30 with TRBJ1-1; D gene uncertain. Germline V gene lookup returns CDR1 GTSNPN and CDR2 SVGIG (reference sequence). There are 13 residues in the CDR3. Between the trimmed V and J ends, which lost 0 bases and 2 bases, there was a span of 7 bases. CDR3 amino acids: CAWSVERNTEAFF. For the CDR3, the DNA is TGTGCCTGGAGTGTGGAGAGAAACACTGAAGCTTTCTTT.

This clonotype was counted at least ten times. The chain employs TRBV20-1 and TRBJ2-3; 9 positions agree with TRBD2. The ends lost 3 bases at V and 3 bases at J; junction bases unmatched: 7. The length of the CDR3 is 15 residues. Germline lookup yields CDR1 DFQATT and CDR2 SNEGSKA (reference sequence). DNA of the CDR3: TGCAGTGCTAGTGTGCGGGGGGGCCTTACAGATACGCAGTATTTT. As protein: CSASVRGGLTDTQYF.

J is TRBJ2-5 and V is TRBV7-2; unclear D gene. The V end lost 5 bases, the J end lost 5 bases, and 18 bases lay between the germline ends. Per germline, CDR1 SGHTA and CDR2 FQGNSA. The CDR3 consists of 15 residues. The CDR3 nucleotides read TGTGCCAGCAGCCCCTCGTCGTCCCGTAGGGAGACCCAGTACTTC. Its protein product is CASSPSSSRRETQYF.